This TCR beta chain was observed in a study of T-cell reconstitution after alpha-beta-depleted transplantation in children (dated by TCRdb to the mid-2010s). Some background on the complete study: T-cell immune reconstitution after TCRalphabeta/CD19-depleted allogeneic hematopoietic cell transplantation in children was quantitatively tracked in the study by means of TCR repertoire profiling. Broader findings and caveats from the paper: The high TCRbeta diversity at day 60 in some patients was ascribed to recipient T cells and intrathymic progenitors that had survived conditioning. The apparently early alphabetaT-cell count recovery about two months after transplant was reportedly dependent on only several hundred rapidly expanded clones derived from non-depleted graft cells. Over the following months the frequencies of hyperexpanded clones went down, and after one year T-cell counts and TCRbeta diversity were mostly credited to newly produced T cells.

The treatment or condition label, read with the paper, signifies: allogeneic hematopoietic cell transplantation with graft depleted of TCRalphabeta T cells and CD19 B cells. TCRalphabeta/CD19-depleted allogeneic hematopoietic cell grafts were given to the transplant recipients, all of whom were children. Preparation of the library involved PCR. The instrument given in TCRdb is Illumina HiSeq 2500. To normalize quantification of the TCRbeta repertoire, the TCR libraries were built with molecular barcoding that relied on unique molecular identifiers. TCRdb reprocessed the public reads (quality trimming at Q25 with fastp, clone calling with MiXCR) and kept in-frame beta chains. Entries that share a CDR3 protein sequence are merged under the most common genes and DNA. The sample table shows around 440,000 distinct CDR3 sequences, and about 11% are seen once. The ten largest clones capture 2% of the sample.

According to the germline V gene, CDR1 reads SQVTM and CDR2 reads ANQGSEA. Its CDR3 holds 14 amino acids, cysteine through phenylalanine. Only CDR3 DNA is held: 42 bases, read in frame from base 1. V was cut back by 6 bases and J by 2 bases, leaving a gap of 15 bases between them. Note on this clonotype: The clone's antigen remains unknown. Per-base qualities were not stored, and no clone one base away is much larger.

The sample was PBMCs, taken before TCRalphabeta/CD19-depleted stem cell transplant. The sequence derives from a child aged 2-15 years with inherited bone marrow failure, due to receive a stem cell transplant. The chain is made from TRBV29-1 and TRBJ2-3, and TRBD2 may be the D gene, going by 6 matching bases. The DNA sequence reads TGCAGCGTAGGGGACTTCAGAAACACAGATACGCAGTATTTT. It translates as CSVGDFRNTDTQYF.